Presented here are 19 T cell receptor beta chains from one specimen sequenced in a study of T cells in Graves' hyperthyroidism and ophthalmopathy (dated by TCRdb to between 2017 and 2020). Receptor amplification or capture employed multiplex PCR. TCRdb shows the sequencer as Illumina HiSeq 2000. TCR beta CDR3 regions were amplified from RNA transcripts. For the first round of RT-PCR on the TCR CDR3, the HTBI primer set was used together with the Qiagen OneStep RT-PCR kit. TCRdb reprocessing: public reads trimmed at Q25 with fastp, clones called with MiXCR, in-frame beta chains kept. Entries that share a CDR3 protein sequence are merged under the most common genes and DNA. For this sample there are 350,000 to 450,000 distinct CDR3 sequences; 11% to 15% appear just once. Over 25% of the sample is in the top ten clones. Sequencing was carried out using blood. The receptors derive from a man between 45 and 60 years old with Graves' ophthalmopathy.

This clonotype was counted only a few times. The rearrangement joins TRBV5-1 to TRBJ2-7; D gene ambiguous. Germline V gene sequence: CDR1 SGHRS, CDR2 YFSETQ. There are 13 residues in the CDR3. V was shortened by 1 base and J by 3 bases, with 8 bases between the two germline ends. In DNA form, the CDR3 reads TGCGCCAGCAGCTTGTTCACCGGCTACGAGCAGTACTTC. It translates to CASSLFTGYEQYF.

The table lists this clonotype with many counts. V is TRBV2 and J is TRBJ2-1, with D unresolved. With 2 bases removed from V and 0 bases from J, the gap between germline ends came to 8 bases. Per germline, CDR1 SNHLY and CDR2 FYNNEI. This CDR3 has 15 residues. The DNA for the CDR3 is TGTGCCAGCAGTGAATTTCTGAGCTCCTACAATGAGCAGTTCTTC. Amino acid sequence: CASSEFLSSYNEQFF.

This clonotype showed up many times. The rearrangement links TRBV5-1 to TRBJ1-1; D unclear. The CDR3 length is 13 residues. V was cut by 1 base and J by 1 base, with 5 bases left in between. Germline CDR1 SGHRS, CDR2 YFSETQ. CDR3 in DNA: TGCGCCAGCAGCTTGCTGTCGAACACTGAAGCTTTCTTT. Translation gives CASSLLSNTEAFF.

This clonotype occurred a few times. The chain links TRBV24-1 to TRBJ2-5; D gene unclear. CDR3 length: 12 residues. Germline V CDR1 and CDR2: KGHDR, SFDVKD. V lost 4 bases and J lost 5, with 7 bases in between. The CDR3 sequence is CATSDLLETQYF. CDR3 bases: TGTGCCACCAGTGACTTGCTCGAGACCCAGTACTTC.

This clonotype was seen at least ten times. The chain combines TRBV28 with TRBJ1-2; D remains unclear. The CDR3 totals 15 residues. Germline V CDR1 and CDR2: MDHEN, SYDVKM. The V end was cut by 5 bases, the J end by 1 base, with 14 bases between. This CDR3 is CASSHFLRNNYGYTF. The CDR3 bases are TGTGCCAGCAGTCACTTCCTCAGGAATAACTATGGCTACACCTTC.

This clonotype showed up many times. This chain uses TRBV3-1 with TRBJ2-7; D is unresolved. The CDR3 contains 12 residues. Germline CDR1 reads LGHDT; CDR2 reads YNNKEL (reference sequence). Trimming took 3 bases from V and 0 from J, leaving 3 bases between them. CDR3 DNA sequence: TGTGCCAGCAGCCACCTCTCCTACGAGCAGTACTTC. This sequence encodes CASSHLSYEQYF.

The table lists this clonotype with many counts. This chain connects TRBV5-1 to TRBJ1-5, with 12 bases fitting TRBD1. V gave up 4 bases and J gave up 6 bases; unmatched junction bases: 5. Germline values: CDR1 SGHRS, CDR2 YFSETQ. The CDR3 loop spans 15 amino acids. The CDR3 DNA follows: TGCGCCAGCAGCAGCGGGACAGGGGGCCGTCAGCCCCAGCATTTT. The encoded protein is CASSSGTGGRQPQHF.

This clonotype was observed a handful of times. The chain carries TRBV5-4 and TRBJ2-7; D call uncertain. V was pared by 1 base and J by 1 base, with 9 bases between. This CDR3 has 14 amino acids. CDR1 and CDR2 from the germline V gene are SGHNT and YYREEE (reference sequence). DNA of the CDR3: TGTGCCAGCAGCTTGTCGACAAGGTCCTACGAGCAGTACTTC. Protein product: CASSLSTRSYEQYF.

A few counts support this clonotype. The chain carries TRBV6-5 and TRBJ1-1; D is uncertain. Germline V lookup: CDR1 MNHEY, CDR2 SVGAGI. This CDR3 is 16 amino acids long. V was pared by 2 bases and J by 3 bases, with 16 bases between. The CDR3 here is CASSYRSARQYTEAFF. In DNA form, the CDR3 reads TGTGCCAGCAGTTACAGGTCAGCGAGGCAGTACACTGAAGCTTTCTTT.

The J gene is TRBJ1-6, the V gene TRBV11-2, with D uncertain. V gave up 2 bases and J gave up 2 bases, with 10 bases separating them. The CDR3 extends over 16 amino acids. Germline V CDR1 and CDR2: SGHAT, FQNNGV. CDR3 DNA: TGTGCCAGCAGCTTACGTCGCGGCACCTATAATTCACCCCTCCACTTT. Encoded protein: CASSLRRGTYNSPLHF.

V and J are TRBV2 and TRBJ2-7; D could derive from TRBD1 or TRBD2 (5 bases each). This CDR3 is 15 amino acids long. CDR1 and CDR2 (germline): SNHLY, FYNNEI. Between the trimmed V and J ends, which lost 4 bases and 4 bases, there was a span of 17 bases. For the CDR3, the DNA is TGTGCCAGCAGTGGAGGGGTGATGGCAGCGTACGAGCAGTACTTC. Encoded protein: CASSGGVMAAYEQYF.

The V gene is TRBV5-1, the J gene TRBJ1-3; TRBD1 is a possible D gene (5 bases). Per the germline V gene, CDR1 is SGHRS and CDR2 is YFSETQ. V dropped 4 bases and J dropped 0 bases, with 11 bases sitting between them. The CDR3 spans 15 residues. The CDR3 region is CASSRGRNSGNTIYF. CDR3 in DNA: TGCGCCAGCAGCAGGGGACGGAACTCTGGAAACACCATATATTTT. The full variable domain, its missing parts supplied by reference TRBV5-1 and TRBJ1-3, is KAGVTQTPRYLIKTRGQQVTLSCSPISGHRSVSWYQQTPGQGLQFLFEYFSETQRNKGNFPGRFSGRQFSNSRSEMNVSTLELGDSALYLCASSRGRNSGNTIYFGEGSWLTVV.

This sequence joins TRBV12-3 or TRBV12-4 and TRBJ2-7; D possibly matches TRBD1 or TRBD2 (6 bases each). The CDR3 spans 14 residues. The V end was cut by 4 bases, the J end by 6 bases, with 16 bases between. CDR3 protein: CASSSSGGGLEQYF. The CDR3 DNA sequence: TGTGCCAGCAGTTCGAGCGGAGGGGGGCTCGAGCAGTACTTC.

This clonotype came up a few times. V and J are TRBV9 and TRBJ2-7; a possible D gene is TRBD1 (5 bases). V lost 7 bases and J lost 6, with 20 bases in between. This CDR3 comprises 14 residues. Germline values: CDR1 SGDLS, CDR2 YYNGEE. The CDR3 DNA is TGTGCCAGCCGAACCCAGGGAAAGGGTTGCGAGCAGTACTTC. This translates into CASRTQGKGCEQYF.

The chain has TRBV4-2 and TRBJ1-6; D is possibly TRBD1 (5 bases). Trimming left V 0 bases short and J 0 bases short, with 18 bases between. Germline values: CDR1 LGHNA, CDR2 YNFKEQ. The CDR3 sequence is 20 residues long. The CDR3 spells CASSQEVAARRGSYNSPLHF. As DNA, the CDR3 is TGTGCCAGCAGCCAAGAAGTCGCGGCGCGTAGGGGCTCCTATAATTCACCCCTCCACTTT.

This clonotype was counted only a few times. The CDR3 here is CASSPRTSGSSEQFF. The CDR3 DNA follows: TGTGCCAGCAGCCCCCGGACTAGCGGGAGCAGTGAGCAGTTCTTC. The chain combines TRBV11-2 with TRBJ2-1; 13 nucleotides align to TRBD2. CDR3 length: 15 amino acids. V was pared by 5 bases and J by 9 bases, with 7 bases of the junction left unmatched. Germline-derived CDR1 and CDR2 are SGHAT and FQNNGV.

This clonotype was seen more than once but under ten times. The chain couples TRBV25-1 to TRBJ1-2; the match to TRBD1 covers 7 bases. The V segment lost 6 bases and the J segment 3 bases; nucleotides outside the gene matches: 4. The CDR3 loop spans 13 amino acids. Germline-derived CDR1 and CDR2 are MGHDK and SYGVNS. The DNA of the CDR3 is TGTGCCAGCAGATCGACAGGGTACTATGGCTACACCTTC. Its protein is CASRSTGYYGYTF.

This chain joins TRBV14 and TRBJ1-5; the D is unclear. Germline V lookup: CDR1 SGHDN, CDR2 FVKESK. Trimming pared 1 base from V and 6 bases from J, leaving 10 bases between. This CDR3 contains 14 residues. CDR3 nucleotide sequence: TGTGCCAGCAGCCAAGGGGCCGGGAGTCAGCCCCAGCATTTT. It specifies CASSQGAGSQPQHF.

This clonotype was seen repeatedly, ten times or more. The chain is built from TRBV6-1 and TRBJ2-1, with 7 bases lining up with TRBD1. The germline V gene has CDR1 MNHNS and CDR2 SASEGT. The trim removed 5 bases at V and 4 bases at J, leaving 8 bases unmatched. The CDR3 loop spans 15 amino acids. The CDR3 nucleotides are TGTGCCAGCAGTATATCCCCAGGGGGATACAATGAGCAGTTCTTC. Amino acid sequence: CASSISPGGYNEQFF.